One and the same sample provided the 30 T cell receptor beta chains below, sequenced in a study of identical twins. MiXCR, run by TCRdb on the 5' RACE reads, gives a single entry per CDR3 protein. Of more than 1.5 million distinct CDR3 sequences detected, about 31% appear once; the ten largest clones hold roughly 0.3%. Sequenced sample: cord blood. Receptors originate from a newborn girl in good health.

The rearrangement links TRBV10-3 to TRBJ2-5; D may be TRBD2 (5 bases). CDR1 and CDR2 (germline): ENHRY, SYGVKD. Deletions cut 10 bases from V and 5 bases from J, with 17 bases between. The CDR3 covers 13 residues. CDR3: CATGYRDLETQYF. CDR3 coding DNA: TGTGCCACCGGGTATCGGGATTTGGAGACCCAGTACTTC.

This clonotype was detected only a few times. V gene TRBV20-1 combines with J gene TRBJ2-7, with a possible D match to TRBD2 (6 bases). The CDR3 consists of 14 residues. Per the germline V gene, CDR1 is DFQATT and CDR2 is SNEGSKA (reference sequence). V shed 1 base and J shed 4 bases, with 14 bases lying between them. The CDR3: CSARVAGWGYEQYF. The CDR3 DNA sequence: TGCAGTGCTAGAGTGGCGGGGTGGGGGTACGAGCAGTACTTC.

This clonotype has a handful of counts. J is TRBJ1-2 and V is TRBV29-1; D might be TRBD1 (6 bases). CDR1 is SQVTM and CDR2 is ANQGSEA in the germline V gene. The ends were cut back, 6 bases at V and 2 bases at J, with 13 bases in the middle. The CDR3 length is 13 residues. Written as DNA, the CDR3 is TGCAGCGTGGGACACCCAGGGAACTATGGCTACACCTTC. It yields the protein CSVGHPGNYGYTF. The full variable domain, with the rest looked up from reference TRBV29-1 and TRBJ1-2, is SAVISQKPSRDICQRGTSLTIQCQVDSQVTMMFWYRQQPGQSLTLIATANQGSEATYESGFVIDKFPISRPNLTFSTLTVSNMSPEDSSIYLCSVGHPGNYGYTFGSGTRLTVV.

The chain carries TRBV6-5 and TRBJ2-3; 10 nucleotides line up with TRBD1. Per germline, CDR1 MNHEY and CDR2 SVGAGI. With V trimmed by 2 bases and J by 1 base, 9 bases remained unmatched. CDR3 length equals 18 residues. CDR3: CASSYDFTGTGGTDTQYF. CDR3 in DNA: TGTGCCAGCAGTTACGATTTCACCGGGACAGGGGGCACAGATACGCAGTATTTT.

The chain joins TRBV20-1 to TRBJ2-1; D not resolved. This CDR3 region has 14 residues. CDR1 DFQATT and CDR2 SNEGSKA come from the germline V gene (reference sequence). V lost 5 bases, J lost 1 base, and 12 bases lay in between. The chain's CDR3 is CSALAVRSYNEQFF. The CDR3 DNA sequence: TGCAGTGCTCTGGCGGTAAGATCCTACAATGAGCAGTTCTTC.

This clonotype occurred a few times. The V call is TRBV9, the J call TRBJ2-1, with D unresolved. The CDR3 is 18 amino acids. V gave up 1 base and J gave up 2 bases, with 19 bases separating them. In germline, CDR1 is SGDLS, CDR2 YYNGEE. This CDR3 reads CASSVCFSSPATYNEQFF. CDR3 bases: TGTGCCAGCAGCGTATGTTTTAGCTCTCCGGCAACCTACAATGAGCAGTTCTTC.

The chain carries TRBV6-1 and TRBJ1-2; D unresolved. The V end lost 1 base, the J end lost 8 bases, and 11 bases lay between the germline ends. The germline V gene has CDR1 MNHNS and CDR2 SASEGT. The CDR3 is made up of 13 amino acids. The CDR3 nucleotides are TGTGCCAGCAGTGAAGAAATCCGGGGAGGCTACACCTTC. Protein product: CASSEEIRGGYTF.

The chain couples TRBV2 to TRBJ2-3; 7 bases agree with TRBD2. This CDR3 has 14 amino acids. Germline V gene data show CDR1 as SNHLY and CDR2 as FYNNEI. The junction had 5 bases not matched to a gene; V was cut back by 6 bases and J by 2 bases. CDR3 sequence: CASRGGPNTDTQYF. The CDR3 region has the DNA TGTGCCAGCAGGGGAGGGCCGAACACAGATACGCAGTATTTT.

This clonotype was picked up a small number of times. The rearrangement links TRBV9 to TRBJ1-2; unclear D gene. Trimming left V 1 base short and J 8 bases short, with 18 bases between. CDR3 length equals 15 residues. Germline CDR1 SGDLS, CDR2 YYNGEE. In nucleotides, the CDR3 is TGTGCCAGCAGCGTAAACCCTGACCTAACAGAGGGCTACACCTTC. This gives the protein CASSVNPDLTEGYTF.

The V and J genes are TRBV5-5 and TRBJ2-3; TRBD2 aligns across 11 bases. Trimming at V came to 2 bases and at J to 5 bases, leaving 4 bases not matched to a gene. Germline V gene sequence: CDR1 SGHKS, CDR2 YYEKEE (reference sequence). The CDR3 contains 15 residues. The DNA of the CDR3 is TGTGCCAGCAGCTTCGAACTAGCGGGGGTAGATACGCAGTATTTT. Translation: CASSFELAGVDTQYF.

Comments on this clonotype: With a much larger clone just one base away, this may be a read error. This rearrangement joins TRBV20-1 to TRBJ2-3; 7 bases agree with TRBD2. This CDR3 has 13 residues. From germline, CDR1 is DFQATT and CDR2 SNEGSKA (reference sequence). The CDR3 spells CSASGGSTGTQYF. The CDR3 nucleotides read TGCAGTGCTAGCGGGGGGAGCACAGGTACGCAGTATTTT.

The chain recombines TRBV7-2 with TRBJ2-7; unclear D gene. With the DNA end fitting TRBJ2-5 better, the J assignment may be wrong. The CDR3 has 14 residues. Germline V CDR1 and CDR2: SGHTA, FQGNSA. DNA of the CDR3: TGTGCCAGCAGCTTAGCCCTGGTGCCCAAGACCCAGTACTTC. Translation gives CASSLALVPKTQYF.

This chain connects TRBV10-3 to TRBJ2-7; no reliable D call. Deletions cut 3 bases from V and 0 bases from J, with 9 bases between. The germline CDR1 and CDR2 sequences are ENHRY and SYGVKD. The CDR3 is 14 residues long. CDR3: CAISEAMSSYEQYF. DNA for the CDR3: TGTGCCATCAGTGAAGCCATGAGCTCCTACGAGCAGTACTTC.

This clonotype has just a few counts. One junction end disagrees with the germline gene, perhaps due to a read error. The chain's CDR3 is CASGYSGRVVQETQYF. In DNA, the CDR3 is TGTGCCAGCGGTTATAGCGGGAGGGTGGTCCAAGAGACCCAGTACTTC. The chain recombines TRBV6-6 with TRBJ2-5, with 11 bases identical to TRBD2. The CDR3 sequence is 16 residues long. Germline lookup yields CDR1 MNHNY and CDR2 SVGAGI (reference sequence).

The rearrangement joins TRBV15 to TRBJ2-3; 7 bases are a match to TRBD1. The V gene end was trimmed by 0 bases and the J gene end by 6 bases; junction bases not matched to a gene: 9. Germline V CDR1 and CDR2: LNHNV, YYDKDF (reference sequence). This CDR3 spans 16 amino acids. CDR3 in DNA: TGTGCCACCAGCAGAGATCCCCCTTCGACAGGGGATACGCAGTATTTT. It yields the protein CATSRDPPSTGDTQYF.

This clonotype occurred a few times. The chain uses TRBV6-6 and TRBJ2-7, with 10 bases matching TRBD2. Per the germline V gene, CDR1 is MNHNY and CDR2 is SVGAGI (reference sequence). CDR3 size: 15 residues. V lost 7 bases to trimming and J lost 3 bases; unmatched junction nucleotides: 9. The CDR3 coding sequence is TGTGCCAGCACTTATAGGACTAGCGGAAACTACGAGCAGTACTTC. Residues: CASTYRTSGNYEQYF.

This clonotype was counted a few times. The chain uses TRBV24-1 and TRBJ2-1, with 8 bases aligning to TRBD1. The CDR3 totals 16 residues. The J segment lost 3 bases and the V segment lost 3 bases, leaving 6 bases of the junction unmatched. The germline V gene has CDR1 KGHDR and CDR2 SFDVKD. CDR3 loop: CATSDTGTGIYNEQFF. CDR3 sequence (DNA): TGTGCCACCAGTGATACCGGGACAGGCATCTACAATGAGCAGTTCTTC.

About this clonotype: One junction end does not reproduce the germline sequence, and a read error may be involved. The chain uses TRBV24-1 and TRBJ2-1; TRBD2 aligns across 13 bases. The length of the CDR3 is 16 residues. CDR1 is KGHDR, CDR2 SFDVKD, per germline. CDR3 in DNA: TGTGGCACCAGTGATTGGACTAGCGGGAGCTACAATGAGCAGTTCTTC. Its translation: CGTSDWTSGSYNEQFF.

V is TRBV28 and J is TRBJ2-5; 8 bases fit TRBD1. This CDR3 spans 16 amino acids. V lost 4 bases, J lost 11 bases, and 18 bases stayed unmatched. From germline, CDR1 is MDHEN and CDR2 SYDVKM. As DNA, the CDR3 is TGTGCCAGCAGTTCCCAGGGGGCTAGGTCCTACAATGAGCAGTACTTC. Encoded protein: CASSSQGARSYNEQYF.

This sequence joins TRBV29-1 and TRBJ2-5; 7 nucleotides align to TRBD2. V gave up 3 bases and J gave up 7 bases; unmatched junction bases: 17. The germline V gene has CDR1 SQVTM and CDR2 ANQGSEA. This CDR3 spans 16 amino acids. CDR3 region: CSVDGASGISGGTQYF. The CDR3 bases are TGCAGCGTTGACGGGGCTAGCGGTATTAGTGGGGGGACCCAGTACTTC.

This sequence joins TRBV2 and TRBJ1-1, with D possibly being TRBD1 (5 bases). Germline V gives CDR1 SNHLY, CDR2 FYNNEI. The CDR3 covers 14 residues. The V gene lost 11 bases and the J gene lost 1 base, with 17 bases spanning the gap. The CDR3 DNA is TGTGCCCCCAGCTCGCAGGGTGGGAACACTGAAGCTTTCTTT. It specifies CAPSSQGGNTEAFF.

The chain links TRBV14 to TRBJ2-2; unclear D gene. The germline gives CDR1 SGHDN, CDR2 FVKESK. The germline V and J ends were trimmed by 1 base and 0 bases, with 9 bases remaining between them. The CDR3 has 16 residues. CDR3 DNA: TGTGCCAGCAGCCAAGGGGCCCTCGCGAACACCGGGGAGCTGTTTTTT. Protein: CASSQGALANTGELFF.

V gene TRBV10-3 combines with J gene TRBJ2-2; weak D call: TRBD2 (6 bases). The CDR3 length is 16 residues. From germline, CDR1 is ENHRY and CDR2 SYGVKD. Trimming pared 0 bases from V and 6 bases from J, leaving 14 bases between. The CDR3 coding sequence is TGTGCCATCAGTGAGTCGAGTGGGCGCGGGGCCGGGGAGCTGTTTTTT. Translated, it gives CAISESSGRGAGELFF.

This clonotype was seen more than once but under ten times. V and J are TRBV12-3 or TRBV12-4 and TRBJ2-1; D gene ambiguous. V shed 3 bases and J shed 4 bases, with 19 bases lying between them. The CDR3 covers 17 residues. The CDR3 region is CASSFVRLSITYNEQFF. CDR3 in DNA: TGTGCCAGCAGTTTTGTGAGGCTTTCCATAACATACAATGAGCAGTTCTTC.

This clonotype was counted at least ten times. The rearrangement joins TRBV29-1 to TRBJ2-5; D gene unclear. Germline V lookup: CDR1 SQVTM, CDR2 ANQGSEA. Deletions cut 5 bases from V and 1 base from J, with 8 bases between. The CDR3 loop spans 12 amino acids. The CDR3 here is CSVQLFQETQYF. The CDR3 nucleotides are TGCAGCGTTCAACTGTTCCAAGAGACCCAGTACTTC.

This clonotype was counted a few times. This could be a read error, since a much larger clone is one nucleotide away. V and J are TRBV12-3 or TRBV12-4 and TRBJ1-2; a possible D gene is TRBD1 (5 bases). The CDR3 consists of 12 residues. The CDR3 region is CASRTANYCYTF. As DNA, the CDR3 is TGTGCCAGCAGGACAGCTAACTATTGCTACACCTTC.

This clonotype was seen a few times. This sequence joins TRBV6-9 and TRBJ2-5; D is possibly TRBD1 (5 bases). With 2 bases removed from V and 5 bases from J, the gap between germline ends came to 18 bases. Germline CDR1 is MNHGY and CDR2 is SVAAGI. The CDR3 has 16 amino acids. The CDR3 nucleotides read TGTGCCAGCAGTTATCCCCGGACAAAAAGGATGGAGACCCAGTACTTC. This sequence encodes CASSYPRTKRMETQYF.

As concerns this clonotype: Just one base apart from a much larger clone, this may be a read error. This rearrangement joins TRBV3-1 to TRBJ1-1, with a weak D call TRBD1 (6 bases). CDR3 length: 14 amino acids. The V gene lost 1 base and the J gene lost 4 bases, with 10 bases spanning the gap. Germline CDR1 is LGHDT and CDR2 is YNNKEL (reference sequence). The CDR3 is CASSQVQGSTEAFF. The CDR3 DNA reads TGTGCCAGCAGCCAAGTGCAGGGGAGCACTGAAGCTTTCTTT.

This clonotype was found many times. V is TRBV21-1 and J is TRBJ1-1. TRBV21-1 is given as a pseudogene. The CDR3 runs 10 residues. The CDR3 nucleotides read TGTGCCAGCAGGGACACTGAAGCTTTCTTT. This encodes CASRDTEAFF.

The table lists this clonotype with a few counts. The chain carries TRBV11-2 and TRBJ2-7; D is undetermined. This CDR3 comprises 15 residues. Trimming removed 2 bases at V and 4 bases at J, with 15 bases between. CDR1 is SGHAT, CDR2 FQNNGV, per germline. The CDR3 DNA sequence: TGTGCCAGCAGCTTAATTAAGCGCCCAAGTTACGAGCAGTACTTC. It encodes CASSLIKRPSYEQYF.